This is a list of T cell receptor beta chains from one sample in a study of blood T cell repertoires in COVID-19. TCRdb keeps only in-frame clones here, not all; method: immunoSEQ multiplex PCR. Of tens of thousands of clones in the sample, roughly four fifths were seen once. The sequenced sample consisted of peripheral blood. The origin of the receptors is a woman older than 75 with acute or convalescent COVID-19. Each CDR3 is given with its conserved first and last residue. A D gene is named only where the DNA matches it firmly. Clone sizes are given selectively: once, few, many, or a class where the clone is expanded.

- - TRBJ1-2 TRBV5-4 CASGGQTTGGYTF TGTGCCAGCGGCGGACAGACAACGGGAGGCTACACCTTC
TRBD2 - TRBJ2-3 TRBV11-3 CASSPSGLGTDTQYF TGTGCCAGCAGTCCTAGCGGTCTGGGCACAGATACGCAGTATTTT
- - TRBJ1-2 TRBV6-5 CASSFGEEYGYTF TGTGCCAGCAGTTTTGGAGAAGAGTACGGCTACACCTTC
TRBD1 - TRBJ1-3 TRBV3-1/TRBV3-2 CASSPFGTGGRFTGNTIYF TGTGCCAGCAGCCCCTTCGGGACAGGGGGCCGGTTTACTGGAAACACCATATATTTT
- - TRBJ1-2 TRBV4-1 CASSQDLDGYTF TGCGCCAGCAGCCAAGATCTTGATGGCTACACCTTC
- - TRBJ1-5 TRBV19 CASGEGNQPQHF TGTGCCAGTGGAGAGGGCAATCAGCCCCAGCATTTT
TRBD1 - TRBJ1-2 TRBV28 CASSFASAGGNYGYTF TGTGCCAGCAGTTTTGCCTCGGCAGGGGGCAACTATGGCTACACCTTC
TRBD2 - TRBJ2-2 TRBV7-2 CASSLGGLAGLGGELFF TGTGCCAGCAGCCTAGGGGGACTAGCGGGTCTTGGCGGGGAGCTGTTTTTT
TRBD1 - TRBJ1-5 TRBV19 CASRGQGALDQPQHF TGTGCCAGTAGAGGACAGGGGGCGCTGGATCAGCCCCAGCATTTT
TRBD1 - TRBJ2-1 TRBV7-2 CASSLTGDNEQFF TGTGCCAGCAGCTTAACAGGGGACAATGAGCAGTTCTTC
TRBD1 - TRBJ1-5 TRBV6-5 CASSSGQDWRQPQHF TGTGCCAGCAGTTCTGGACAGGACTGGAGACAGCCCCAGCATTTT
- few TRBJ2-1 TRBV5-1 CASSLAYQRASYNEQFF TGCGCCAGCAGCTTGGCCTATCAGCGGGCCTCCTACAATGAGCAGTTCTTC
- - TRBJ2-1 TRBV12-3/TRBV12-4 CASSNQGYNEQFF TGTGCCAGCAGTAACCAGGGCTACAATGAGCAGTTCTTC
- few TRBJ2-7 TRBV2 CASASQGRYEQYF TGTGCCAGCGCATCACAGGGAAGGTACGAGCAGTACTTC
- - TRBJ1-4 TRBV7-8 CASSFVAVNEKLFF TGTGCCAGCAGCTTTGTAGCTGTTAATGAAAAACTGTTTTTT
- - TRBJ2-7 TRBV28 CASSLFPVRFTTPGEQYF TGTGCCAGCAGTTTATTCCCCGTAAGGTTCACAACCCCGGGGGAGCAGTACTTC
TRBD2 - TRBJ2-1 TRBV5-4 CASSFTAGGRNEQFF TGTGCCAGCAGCTTCACAGCGGGAGGCAGGAATGAGCAGTTCTTC
- - TRBJ2-3 TRBV5-1 CASSLEFGDTQYF TGCGCCAGCAGCTTGGAGTTCGGGGATACGCAGTATTTT
- - TRBJ1-5 TRBV24-1 CATSGGGNQPQHF TGTGCCACCAGTGGGGGGGGAAATCAGCCCCAGCATTTT
- - TRBJ2-3 TRBV1 CTSSRGAAGAHTDTQYF TGCACCAGCAGCCGGGGGGCAGCGGGAGCCCACACAGATACGCAGTATTTT
- - TRBJ1-5 TRBV7-2 CASSLGRQANQPQHF TGTGCCAGCAGCTTAGGGAGACAGGCAAATCAGCCCCAGCATTTT
- - TRBJ1-2 TRBV28 CASSPGILSVYGYTF TGTGCCAGCAGCCCCGGGATACTAAGTGTCTATGGCTACACCTTC
TRBD1 - TRBJ2-5 TRBV10-1 CASSPGGELETQYF TGCGCCAGCAGCCCAGGGGGCGAACTAGAGACCCAGTACTTC
- - TRBJ1-3 TRBV19 CASNLRGGLNTIYF TGTGCCAGTAACCTTCGCGGGGGCTTAAACACCATATATTTT
- - TRBJ2-4 TRBV9 CASSAGGGGRNIQYF TGTGCCAGCAGCGCAGGGGGCGGGGGCCGGAACATTCAGTACTTC
TRBD1 few TRBJ2-7 TRBV3-1/TRBV3-2 CASSRGQGYEQYF TGTGCCAGCAGCCGAGGACAGGGCTACGAGCAGTACTTC
- - TRBJ2-3 TRBV24-1 CATSDTGSPTDTQYF TGTGCCACCAGTGATACAGGGTCCCCCACAGATACGCAGTATTTT
TRBD1 - TRBJ2-3 TRBV7-8 CASSPLAGQGQDTQYF TGTGCCAGCAGCCCCCTGGCAGGACAGGGCCAAGATACGCAGTATTTT
TRBD2 - TRBJ2-7 TRBV3-1/TRBV3-2 CASSQPSGRGGEQYF TGTGCCAGCAGCCAGCCCAGCGGGAGGGGCGGGGAGCAGTACTTC
- - TRBJ1-6 TRBV5-6 CAIWWGEVDSPLHF TGTGCCATCTGGTGGGGGGAAGTCGACTCACCCCTCCACTTT
- - TRBJ2-5 TRBV12-5 CASGTGQTNQETQYF TGTGCTAGTGGGACCGGGCAGACTAATCAAGAGACCCAGTACTTC
TRBD1 - TRBJ1-6 TRBV6-5 CAGGQGSSYNSPLHF TGTGCCGGAGGACAGGGGAGCTCCTATAATTCACCCCTCCACTTT
TRBD1 once TRBJ2-6 TRBV19 CASSARGQGANVLTF TGTGCCAGTAGTGCGAGGGGGCAGGGGGCCAACGTCCTGACTTTC
TRBD2 - TRBJ2-2 TRBV7-2 CASSLLAGVTGELFF TGTGCCAGCAGCTTACTAGCGGGAGTCACCGGGGAGCTGTTTTTT
- - TRBJ2-2 TRBV19 CASSNTGELFF TGTGCCTCCTCGAACACCGGGGAGCTGTTTTTT
- - TRBJ1-4 TRBV7-9 CASRGGQTTTNEKLFF TGTGCCAGCAGGGGCGGACAGACTACAACTAATGAAAAACTGTTTTTT
TRBD2 - TRBJ2-2 TRBV18 CASSRGLAGGPDTGELFF TGTGCCAGCTCACGAGGACTAGCGGGAGGCCCGGACACCGGGGAGCTGTTTTTT
- - TRBJ2-1 TRBV2 CASSGFTLRAYNEQFF TGTGCCAGCAGTGGTTTCACCTTGCGGGCCTACAATGAGCAGTTCTTC
- - TRBJ2-3 TRBV4-1 CASSGIADTTDTQYF TGCGCCAGCAGCGGGATTGCGGACACCACAGATACGCAGTATTTT
- - TRBJ2-2 TRBV3-1/TRBV3-2 CASSLLLTGITGELFF TGTGCCAGCTCCCTACTTTTGACCGGGATCACCGGGGAGCTGTTTTTT
TRBD2 - TRBJ2-2 TRBV28 CASSLPLPGGPSELFF TGTGCCAGCAGCCTCCCCCTTCCGGGAGGGCCGTCCGAGCTGTTTTTT
TRBD1 - TRBJ2-5 TRBV5-1 CASSLGSGGETQYF TGCGCCAGCAGCTTGGGTTCAGGGGGTGAGACCCAGTACTTC
TRBD1 - TRBJ2-7 TRBV10-3 CAIGQGNEQYF TGTGCCATCGGACAGGGGAACGAGCAGTACTTC
- - TRBJ1-1 TRBV19 CASSFLTGREAFF TGTGCCAGTAGTTTTTTGACAGGCCGTGAAGCTTTCTTT
TRBD2 - TRBJ2-3 TRBV5-1 CASSLQGSGQTSTDTQYF TGCGCCAGCAGCTTGCAGGGTAGCGGGCAAACGAGCACAGATACGCAGTATTTT
- - TRBJ2-1 TRBV5-4 CASSSNAKLSNNEQFF TGTGCCAGCAGCTCGAACGCGAAACTTTCAAACAATGAGCAGTTCTTC
- - TRBJ2-1 TRBV24-1 CATSGVLPDNEQFF TGTGCCACCAGTGGCGTTCTTCCGGACAATGAGCAGTTCTTC
- - TRBJ2-7 TRBV29-1 CSVGSGSYEQYF TGCAGCGTTGGATCGGGGTCCTACGAGCAGTACTTC
- - TRBJ2-7 TRBV3-1/TRBV3-2 CASSPLSGGYEQYF TGTGCCAGCAGCCCCCTCTCCGGGGGCTACGAGCAGTACTTC
- few TRBJ1-1 TRBV2 CASSLGQPSAEAFF TGTGCCAGCAGCTTAGGACAACCGTCCGCTGAAGCTTTCTTT
TRBD1 - TRBJ2-7 TRBV13 CASSLRDRLWEEQYF TGTGCCAGCAGCCTGAGGGACAGACTTTGGGAAGAGCAGTACTTC
- - TRBJ1-1 TRBV3-1/TRBV3-2 CASSQGGLEAFF TGTGCCAGCAGCCAAGGAGGACTTGAAGCTTTCTTT
- once TRBJ1-1 TRBV3-1/TRBV3-2 CASSLRGGNTEAFF TGTGCCAGCAGCCTTAGGGGGGGAAACACTGAAGCTTTCTTT
TRBD1 - TRBJ1-1 TRBV6-5 CASSLGTGGVAFF TGTGCCAGCAGTCTAGGGACAGGCGGAGTGGCTTTCTTT
- - TRBJ2-2 TRBV5-8 CASSTQVNTGELFF TGTGCCAGCAGTACACAAGTAAACACCGGGGAGCTGTTTTTT
TRBD1 - TRBJ1-2 TRBV6-1 CASSEQGALSGYTF TGTGCCAGCAGTGAACAGGGGGCGCTGAGTGGCTACACCTTC
TRBD1 - TRBJ1-1 TRBV14 CASSRTGRFAEAFF TGTGCCAGCAGCAGGACAGGGAGGTTCGCTGAAGCTTTCTTT
TRBD1 - TRBJ1-5 TRBV10-3 CAIRRPGQGSFDQPQHF TGTGCCATCAGGAGGCCGGGACAGGGATCCTTTGATCAGCCCCAGCATTTT
TRBD2 - TRBJ2-3 TRBV7-8 CASSVKSAGWGTDTQYF TGTGCCAGCAGCGTAAAATCAGCGGGGTGGGGCACAGATACGCAGTATTTT
TRBD1 - TRBJ1-6 TRBV14 CASSPSGTVNNSPLHF TGTGCCAGCAGCCCCTCCGGGACAGTTAATAATTCACCCCTCCACTTT